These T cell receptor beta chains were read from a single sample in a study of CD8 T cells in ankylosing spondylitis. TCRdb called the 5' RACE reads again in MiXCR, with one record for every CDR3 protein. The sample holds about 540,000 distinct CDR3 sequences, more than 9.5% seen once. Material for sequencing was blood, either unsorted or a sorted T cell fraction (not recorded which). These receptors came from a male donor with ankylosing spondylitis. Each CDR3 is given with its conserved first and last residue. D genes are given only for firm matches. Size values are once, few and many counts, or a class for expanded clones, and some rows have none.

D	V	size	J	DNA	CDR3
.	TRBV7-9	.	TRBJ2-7	TGTGCCAGCAGCTCCCCCGGGTCGTACTACGAGCAGTACTTC	CASSSPGSYYEQYF
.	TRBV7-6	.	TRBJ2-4	TGTGCCAGCACTCCATACGGGGACGGCCTAAAAAACATTCAGTACTTC	CASTPYGDGLKNIQYF
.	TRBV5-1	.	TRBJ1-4	TGCGCCAGCGGGACCGATAATGAAAAACTGTTTTTT	CASGTDNEKLFF
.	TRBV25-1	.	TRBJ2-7	TGTGCCAGCAGTGGTGACTCAACCGAGCAGTACTTC	CASSGDSTEQYF
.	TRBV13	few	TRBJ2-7	TGTGCCAGCAGCTCTGGGGGATCTGAGGACTACGAGCAGTACTTC	CASSSGGSEDYEQYF
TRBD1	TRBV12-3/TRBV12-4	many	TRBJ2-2	TGTGCCAGCAGGCCCGCGAGGGGGCCCACCGGGGAGCTGTTTTTT	CASRPARGPTGELFF
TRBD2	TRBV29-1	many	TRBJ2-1	TGCAGCGTTCTGACTAGCGCCAATTTCTACAATGAGCAGTTCTTC	CSVLTSANFYNEQFF
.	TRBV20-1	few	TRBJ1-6	TGCAGTGCTAGCCCGGCGACTCGTGGCTCCTATAATTCACCCCTCCACTTT	CSASPATRGSYNSPLHF
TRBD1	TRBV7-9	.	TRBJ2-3	TGTGCCAGCAGCCAAATGACAGGGGGCGCGGGCACAGATACGCAGTATTTT	CASSQMTGGAGTDTQYF
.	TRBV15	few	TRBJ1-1	TGTGCCACCAGCAGAGGACAGGAAGCTTTCTTT	CATSRGQEAFF
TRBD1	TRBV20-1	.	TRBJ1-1	TGCAGTGCTAGAGATTCCGGGACAGCCCTGGGCACTGAAGCTTTCTTT	CSARDSGTALGTEAFF
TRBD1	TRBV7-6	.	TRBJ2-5	TGTGCCAGCAGCACGACAGGGGAAGAGACCCAGTACTTC	CASSTTGEETQYF
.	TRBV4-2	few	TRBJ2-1	TGTGCCAGCAGCCAAGATCCCAGCGGCCCCTCGGGTGAGCAGTTCTTC	CASSQDPSGPSGEQFF
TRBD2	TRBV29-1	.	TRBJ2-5	TGCAGCGTGGGGGGGGGAGAGACCCAGTACTTC	CSVGGGETQYF
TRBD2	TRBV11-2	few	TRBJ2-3	TGTGCCAGCAGCCGAATAGCGGGACCAGTTGGTACGCAGTATTTT	CASSRIAGPVGTQYF
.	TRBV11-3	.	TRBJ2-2	TGTGCCAGCAGCATCTCCCCCACCGGTACCGGGGAGCTGTTTTTT	CASSISPTGTGELFF
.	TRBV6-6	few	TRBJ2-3	TGTGCCAGCGGACCAATGGGAGATACGCAGTATTTT	CASGPMGDTQYF
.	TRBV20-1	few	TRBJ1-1	TGCAGTGCTATCAGGGGCGGGAACACTGAAGCTTTCTTT	CSAIRGGNTEAFF
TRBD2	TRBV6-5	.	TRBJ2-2	TGTGCCAGCAGTTTCGGGACTAGCGGTTACACCGGGGAGCTGTTTTTT	CASSFGTSGYTGELFF
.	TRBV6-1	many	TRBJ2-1	TGTGCCAGCAGATCCCAGGGGTACAGCTCCTACAATGAGCAGTTCTTC	CASRSQGYSSYNEQFF
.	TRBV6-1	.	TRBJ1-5	TGTGCCAGCAGTGGTCAGATGATTCAGCCCCAGCATTTT	CASSGQMIQPQHF
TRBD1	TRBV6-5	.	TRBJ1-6	TGTGCCAGCAGCTATGAACCGGGACAGGGGTATGCACCCCTCCACTTT	CASSYEPGQGYAPLHF
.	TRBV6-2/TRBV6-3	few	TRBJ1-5	TGTGCCAGCAGTTACTCCTCACCGCCCCAGCATTTT	CASSYSSPPQHF
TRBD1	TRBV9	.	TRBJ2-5	TGTGCCAGCAGCGTGGGCTTTGGACAGGGACAAGAGACCCAGTACTTC	CASSVGFGQGQETQYF
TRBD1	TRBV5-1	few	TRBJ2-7	TGCGCCAGCAGCTGGAGGCGGGACAGGGCCTCCGAGCAGTACTTC	CASSWRRDRASEQYF
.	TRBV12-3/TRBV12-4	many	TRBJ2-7	TGTGCCAGCCAGCGGGCAGGGGCCTACGAGCAGTACTTC	CASQRAGAYEQYF
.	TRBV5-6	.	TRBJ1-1	TGTGCCAGCAGCTTCGAAGGGGGGGCCGGAGCTTTCTTT	CASSFEGGAGAFF
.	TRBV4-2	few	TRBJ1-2	TGTGCCAGCAGCCTGGCGCTACAGGCGGAAAGGGGCTACACCTTC	CASSLALQAERGYTF
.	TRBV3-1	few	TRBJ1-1	TGTGCCAGCAGCCAAGGAGCAACTGCAAACACTGAAGCTTTCTTT	CASSQGATANTEAFF
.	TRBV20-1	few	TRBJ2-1	TGCAGTGCGATGACATGGGGGATCGCGGGGTACAATGAGCAGTTCTTC	CSAMTWGIAGYNEQFF
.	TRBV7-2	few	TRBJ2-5	TGTGCCAGCAGCTTAGTGGGGGGCCGTGGGGAGACCCAGTACTTC	CASSLVGGRGETQYF
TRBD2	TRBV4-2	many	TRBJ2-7	TGTGCCAGCAGCCAAGGCCCAGCGGGAGGCGAGCAGTACTTC	CASSQGPAGGEQYF
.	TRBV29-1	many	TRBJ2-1	TGCAGCGTTGAACGGGTCTACAATGAGCAGTTCTTC	CSVERVYNEQFF
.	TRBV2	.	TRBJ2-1	TGTGCCAGCAATACCGGGACTTACAATGAGCAGTTCTTC	CASNTGTYNEQFF
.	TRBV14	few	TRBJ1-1	TGTGCCAGCAGCCAAGGTCGATGGACTGAAGCTTTCTTT	CASSQGRWTEAFF
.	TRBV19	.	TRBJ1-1	TGTGCCAGTAGTACGGACAGACTGACTGAAGCTTTCTTT	CASSTDRLTEAFF
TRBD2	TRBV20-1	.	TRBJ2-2	TGCAGTGCTTCTCTAGCGGACACCGGGGAGCTGTTTTTT	CSASLADTGELFF
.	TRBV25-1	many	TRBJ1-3	TGTGCCAGCAGCTTCAGTGGCTCTGGAAACACCATATATTTT	CASSFSGSGNTIYF
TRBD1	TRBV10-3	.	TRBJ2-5	TGTGCCATCAGTGAATCGGGACAGGGAGGAAGGGAGACCCAGTACTTC	CAISESGQGGRETQYF
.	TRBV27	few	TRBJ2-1	TGTGCCAGCAGGATGCCGGGACACTTCGGGTCCAATGAGCAGTTCTTC	CASRMPGHFGSNEQFF
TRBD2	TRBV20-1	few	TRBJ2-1	TGCAGTGCTCCTCGGGTGGCGGGAGCAAACAATGAGCAGTTCTTC	CSAPRVAGANNEQFF
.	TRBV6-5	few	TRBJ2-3	TGTGCCAGCAGTTACGGGGGACCCCGGGATACGCAGTATTTT	CASSYGGPRDTQYF
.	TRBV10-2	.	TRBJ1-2	TGCGCGAGCCAGCAGAGGGGGGGGTATGGCTACACCTTC	CASQQRGGYGYTF
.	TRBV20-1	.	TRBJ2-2	TGCAGTGCTAGACGGCGGACTTCTGCCGGGGAGCTGTTTTTT	CSARRRTSAGELFF
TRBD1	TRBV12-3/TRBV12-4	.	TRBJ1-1	TGTGCCAGCAGTTTGATTGGACAGGGGGCTCGCAACACTGAAGCTTTCTTT	CASSLIGQGARNTEAFF
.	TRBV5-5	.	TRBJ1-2	TGTGCCAGCAGCTTGGCGACAGAGAGGCCCCTGATCAACTATGGCTACACCTTC	CASSLATERPLINYGYTF